The clone carrying this T cell receptor (beta chain) was seen a handful of times. Antigen unknown. PCR involved 60 Vbeta and 13 Jbeta primers. Per the original data handling: Tens of millions of unique TCR beta chains, about 11 million of them shared, were counted by a later analysis. Repertoires were generated with immunoSEQ multiplex PCR, while TCRdb's copy carries only in-frame clones and drops some. D and trimming were read from the DNA, whereas the V and J calls and clone size are those reported in that table. Of roughly 150,000 clones listed, 70% to 85% are singletons. The entry originates in a study of cytomegalovirus exposure and HLA in healthy donors. Findings of the study overall: In a later analysis, HLA-associated beta chains showed higher expansion and lower generation probabilities than comparable chains. Later genetic work tied a missense DCLRE1C variant to beta-chain V and J trimming.

Unmatched junction bases numbered 14, after V lost 1 base and J lost 8 bases. In germline, CDR1 is MGHRA, CDR2 YSYEKL. CDR3 size: 18 residues. Specimen: PBMCs. This TCR was sampled from a male donor in good health and CMV-seronegative. The chain is built from TRBV4-1 and TRBJ1-6, with 7 bases aligning to TRBD1. CDR3: CASSQAGGWGGEHSPLHF. For the CDR3, the DNA is TGCGCCAGCAGCCAAGCAGGGGGGTGGGGAGGAGAACATTCACCCCTCCACTTT.